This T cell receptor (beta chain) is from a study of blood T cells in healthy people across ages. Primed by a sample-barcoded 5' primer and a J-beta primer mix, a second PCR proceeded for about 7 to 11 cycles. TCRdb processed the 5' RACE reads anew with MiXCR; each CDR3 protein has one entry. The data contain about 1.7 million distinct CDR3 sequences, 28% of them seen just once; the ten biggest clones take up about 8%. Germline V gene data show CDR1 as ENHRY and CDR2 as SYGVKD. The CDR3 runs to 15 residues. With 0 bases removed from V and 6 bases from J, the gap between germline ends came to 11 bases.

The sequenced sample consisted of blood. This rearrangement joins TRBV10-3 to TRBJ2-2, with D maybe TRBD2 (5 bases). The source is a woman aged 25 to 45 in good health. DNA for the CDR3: TGTGCCATCAGTGAGTCAACTAGTTTGGCCGGGGAGCTGTTTTTT. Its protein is CAISESTSLAGELFF.